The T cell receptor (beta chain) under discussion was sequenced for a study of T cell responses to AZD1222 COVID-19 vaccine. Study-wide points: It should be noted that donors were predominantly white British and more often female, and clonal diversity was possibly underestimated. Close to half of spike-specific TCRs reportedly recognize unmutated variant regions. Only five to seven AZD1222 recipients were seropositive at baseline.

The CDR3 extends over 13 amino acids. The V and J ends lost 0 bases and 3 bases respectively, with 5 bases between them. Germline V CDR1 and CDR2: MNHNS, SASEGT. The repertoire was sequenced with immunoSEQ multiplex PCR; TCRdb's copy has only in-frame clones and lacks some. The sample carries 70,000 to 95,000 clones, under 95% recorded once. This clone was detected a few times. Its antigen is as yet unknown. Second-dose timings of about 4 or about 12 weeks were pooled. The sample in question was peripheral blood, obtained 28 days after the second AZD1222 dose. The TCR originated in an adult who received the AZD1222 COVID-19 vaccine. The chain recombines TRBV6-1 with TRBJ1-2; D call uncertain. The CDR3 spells CASSEAGDYGYTF. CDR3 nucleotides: TGTGCCAGCAGTGAAGCAGGAGACTATGGCTACACCTTC.